The 32 T cell receptor beta chains below were found in one sample sequenced in a study of cytomegalovirus exposure and HLA in healthy donors. The PCR made use of 60 Vbeta and 13 Jbeta primers. The protocol was immunoSEQ multiplex PCR, while the TCRdb copy is restricted to in-frame clones and leaves out a portion. The sample carries about 83,000 clones, 81% recorded once. Input material: PBMCs. Receptors originate from a woman aged 25 to 39 in good health and CMV-seronegative.

The rearrangement joins TRBV7-3 to TRBJ2-1, with 13 bases that match TRBD2. Germline V gene data show CDR1 as SGHTA and CDR2 as FQGTGA. This CDR3 contains 16 residues. Trimming cost V 2 bases and J 4 bases; bases outside gene matches: 2. The chain's CDR3 is CASSLGGLAGYNEQFF. DNA for the CDR3: TGTGCCAGCAGCTTAGGGGGACTAGCGGGGTACAATGAGCAGTTCTTC.

The V gene is TRBV5-1, the J gene TRBJ2-3, with no clear D. CDR1 is SGHRS and CDR2 is YFSETQ in the germline V gene. The CDR3 runs to 14 residues. V was clipped by 1 base and J by 2 bases, with 8 bases between them. The CDR3 reads CASSLNSATDTQYF. CDR3 nucleotides: TGCGCCAGCAGCTTGAACAGTGCCACAGATACGCAGTATTTT.

The chain uses TRBV6-1 and TRBJ2-3; D gene ambiguous. The CDR3 consists of 14 residues. V was trimmed by 6 bases and J by 2 bases, leaving 12 bases between them. Looked up from germline, CDR1 is MNHNS and CDR2 is SASEGT. The CDR3, as DNA: TGTGCCAGCAGCGCCGCCCAGGTCACAGATACGCAGTATTTT. It codes for CASSAAQVTDTQYF.

The chain employs TRBV25-1 and TRBJ2-1, with 11 bases identical to TRBD2. V lost 7 bases, J lost 3 bases, and 5 bases stayed unmatched. The CDR3 sequence is 15 residues long. Per the germline V gene, CDR1 is MGHDK and CDR2 is SYGVNS. The CDR3 DNA reads as TGTGCCAGCACCTCAGGGACTAGCGGCTACAATGAGCAGTTCTTC. This codes for CASTSGTSGYNEQFF.

The chain couples TRBV19 to TRBJ1-2, with D perhaps TRBD1 (5 bases). The CDR3 runs to 15 residues. The V end lost 3 bases, the J end lost 7 bases, and 18 bases lay between the germline ends. Germline V gives CDR1 LNHDA, CDR2 SQIVND (reference sequence). The CDR3, as DNA: TGTGCCAGTAGTATCTCTTCCGGGGGGGATTCTGGCTACACCTTC. Amino acid sequence: CASSISSGGDSGYTF.

This clone occurred once. This chain uses TRBV2 with TRBJ2-1; a possible D gene is TRBD2 (6 bases). The germline gives CDR1 SNHLY, CDR2 FYNNEI. The ends were cut back, 8 bases at V and 7 bases at J, with 18 bases in the middle. CDR3 length: 14 amino acids. This CDR3 is CASVGTGLGNEQFF. The CDR3 bases are TGTGCCAGCGTAGGAACGGGACTGGGGAATGAGCAGTTCTTC.

The CDR3 loop reads CTLYEQYF. The CDR3 bases are TGCACCCTCTACGAGCAGTACTTC. The V gene is TRBV29-1, the J gene TRBJ2-7; D is unresolved. Germline V lookup: CDR1 SQVTM, CDR2 ANQGSEA. CDR3 size: 8 residues.

This chain links TRBV2 with TRBJ1-1; possibly TRBD1 for D (5 bases). This CDR3 region has 12 residues. V lost 4 bases to trimming and J lost 8 bases, with 11 bases between them. Germline CDR1 is SNHLY and CDR2 is FYNNEI. CDR3 protein: CASSGDGGEAFF. In nucleotides, the CDR3 is TGTGCCAGCAGTGGCGACGGGGGGGAAGCTTTCTTT.

This clone has just a few counts. J is TRBJ2-5 and V is TRBV19; no reliable D call. This CDR3 has 12 residues. Trimming removed 10 bases from V and 2 bases from J, with 11 bases in between. The germline V gene encodes CDR1 LNHDA and CDR2 SQIVND (reference sequence). CDR3 sequence reads: CATAGSQETQYF. DNA for the CDR3: TGTGCCACCGCCGGTTCGCAAGAGACCCAGTACTTC.

This chain joins TRBV5-4 and TRBJ2-7, with 12 bases identical to TRBD2. After removal of 5 bases from V and 5 bases from J, the junction contained 8 bases not matched to a gene. Germline V lookup: CDR1 SGHNT, CDR2 YYREEE (reference sequence). The CDR3 totals 15 residues. The chain's CDR3 is CASSALAGGLDEQYF. In DNA form, the CDR3 reads TGTGCCAGCAGTGCCCTAGCGGGAGGGCTCGACGAGCAGTACTTC.

As DNA, the CDR3 is TGTGCCACCAGCAGAGGGCATGAGCAGTTCTTC. Translating gives CATSRGHEQFF. The V gene is TRBV15, the J gene TRBJ2-1; no definite D call. The CDR3 extends over 11 amino acids. V lost 1 base and J 8 bases, leaving 3 bases between the germline ends. From germline, CDR1 is LNHNV and CDR2 YYDKDF (reference sequence).

This clone occurred a few times. The chain carries TRBV9 and TRBJ2-2; a weak D match, TRBD2 (5 bases). The V end was cut by 0 bases, the J end by 3 bases, with 9 bases between. The CDR3 spans 15 residues. CDR1 is SGDLS and CDR2 is YYNGEE in the germline V gene. As DNA, the CDR3 is TGTGCCAGCAGCGTAGATGGGAGTTACACCGGGGAGCTGTTTTTT. As protein: CASSVDGSYTGELFF.

The sample holds one count of this clone. Different DNA sequences within this sample yield the same CDR3. This chain joins TRBV27 and TRBJ2-5; TRBD2 aligns across 15 bases. J lost 5 bases, V lost 6 bases, and 4 bases had no gene match. The germline gives CDR1 MNHEY, CDR2 SMNVEV (reference sequence). The length of the CDR3 is 15 residues. The DNA for the CDR3 is TGTGCCAGCAGCCCCGGGACTAGCGGGGGGGAGACCCAGTACTTC. Amino acids: CASSPGTSGGETQYF.

The rearrangement joins TRBV20-1 to TRBJ2-1; D gene ambiguous. CDR3 length equals 11 residues. Trimming shortened V by 3 bases and J by 5 bases, and 5 bases separated the two germline ends. CDR1 is DFQATT, CDR2 SNEGSKA, per germline (reference sequence). CDR3 in amino acids: CSASSDNEQFF. As DNA, the CDR3 is TGCAGTGCTAGTTCAGACAATGAGCAGTTCTTC.

The chain recombines TRBV28 with TRBJ2-3, with 7 positions matching TRBD1. Trimming removed 6 bases from V and 0 bases from J; junction bases left unmatched: 12. Germline CDR1 and CDR2: MDHEN and SYDVKM. This CDR3 comprises 17 residues. The CDR3 nucleotides read TGTGCCAGCAGCCCCGGTCGGTGGACAGGTAGCACAGATACGCAGTATTTT. Protein: CASSPGRWTGSTDTQYF.

The table lists this clone with a count of one. The rearrangement joins TRBV19 to TRBJ2-5, with 7 bases identical to TRBD2. Gene TRBJ2-7 matches the end of the DNA better, so the J call may be wrong. CDR3 length: 14 residues. The germline V gene encodes CDR1 LNHDA and CDR2 SQIVND (reference sequence). CDR3: CASSGGGTVREQYF. The DNA for the CDR3 is TGTGCCAGTTCAGGCGGGGGAACTGTACGCGAGCAGTACTTC.

This chain joins TRBV19 and TRBJ2-2, with 9 bases aligning to TRBD1. J was trimmed by 5 bases and V by 6 bases; bases with no gene match: 1. The CDR3 sequence is 13 residues long. Germline CDR1 is LNHDA and CDR2 is SQIVND (reference sequence). In DNA form, the CDR3 reads TGTGCCAGTAGCGACAGGGGGACCGGGGAGCTGTTTTTT. The encoded protein is CASSDRGTGELFF.

This chain uses TRBV5-5 with TRBJ1-4; D is unclear. This CDR3 comprises 14 residues. Germline values: CDR1 SGHKS, CDR2 YYEKEE (reference sequence). V shed 7 bases and J shed 7 bases, with 17 bases lying between them. The CDR3 region has the DNA TGTGCCAGCGCACGACACCCCTCAGGTGAAAAACTGTTTTTT. It yields the protein CASARHPSGEKLFF.

The rearrangement uses TRBV11-1 and TRBJ1-6; TRBD1 matches at 7 bases. Per the germline V gene, CDR1 is SGHAT and CDR2 is FQDESV (reference sequence). V gave up 5 bases and J gave up 6 bases; unmatched junction bases: 7. The CDR3 is 15 residues long. The CDR3 is CASSGGWDSNSPLHF. CDR3 nucleotide sequence: TGTGCCAGCAGCGGAGGATGGGACAGTAATTCACCCCTCCACTTT.

The chain carries TRBV5-1 and TRBJ1-2; 8 bases align to TRBD1. V shed 6 bases, J shed 8 bases, and the junction held 6 bases outside the gene matches. The CDR3 extends over 12 amino acids. CDR1 SGHRS and CDR2 YFSETQ come from the germline V gene. In DNA, the CDR3 is TGCGCCAGCATCACCGGGACAGGCGGCTACACCTTC. Translated, it gives CASITGTGGYTF.

In this sample, this clone turned up a few times. CDR3: CASSLAGQGLNEQFF. In DNA, the CDR3 is TGCGCCAGCAGCTTGGCGGGACAGGGCCTCAATGAGCAGTTCTTC. This chain connects TRBV5-1 to TRBJ2-1; TRBD1 agrees at 9 bases. V shed 0 bases, J shed 6 bases, and the junction held 4 bases outside the gene matches. Germline values: CDR1 SGHRS, CDR2 YFSETQ. This CDR3 comprises 15 residues.

The J gene is TRBJ1-1, the V gene TRBV5-1; D call uncertain. Germline-derived CDR1 and CDR2 are SGHRS and YFSETQ. Trimming pared 4 bases from V and 3 bases from J, leaving 16 bases between. This CDR3 spans 15 amino acids. Written as DNA, the CDR3 is TGCGCCAGCAGCCGAGGAGGTTCTTGGGACACTGAAGCTTTCTTT. This encodes CASSRGGSWDTEAFF.

The gene calls are TRBV28 and TRBJ1-5, with unresolved D. The CDR3 has 12 amino acids. With 6 bases removed from V and 4 bases from J, the gap between germline ends came to 7 bases. The germline V gene has CDR1 MDHEN and CDR2 SYDVKM. CDR3 DNA sequence: TGTGCCAGCAGGGAGCGTAATCAGCCCCAGCATTTT. Amino acids: CASRERNQPQHF.

The chain uses TRBV7-9 and TRBJ2-7; no clear D. The germline CDR1 and CDR2 sequences are SEHNR and FQNEAQ (reference sequence). Deletions cut 1 base from V and 0 bases from J, with 7 bases between. The CDR3 contains 14 residues. The CDR3 coding sequence is TGTGCCAGCAGCTTAGGACGGAGCTCCTACGAGCAGTACTTC. Amino acids: CASSLGRSSYEQYF.

This chain connects TRBV7-2 to TRBJ1-1; 8 bases map to TRBD1. The CDR3 contains 13 residues. From germline, CDR1 is SGHTA and CDR2 FQGNSA. V dropped 1 base and J dropped 10; count of bases not matched to a gene: 5. CDR3 bases: TGTGCCAGCAGCTTAGGGACCGACAGGGGAGCTTTCTTT. Translated, it gives CASSLGTDRGAFF.

The V and J genes are TRBV5-4 and TRBJ1-2, with D tentatively TRBD1 (5 bases). Per the germline V gene, CDR1 is SGHNT and CDR2 is YYREEE (reference sequence). V shed 0 bases and J shed 5 bases, with 14 bases lying between them. CDR3 length equals 15 residues. CDR3 residues: CASSLDRLGGYGYTF. CDR3 in DNA: TGTGCCAGCAGCTTGGACAGGCTCGGGGGATATGGCTACACCTTC.

The chain couples TRBV28 to TRBJ2-3, with 11 bases identical to TRBD1. The CDR3 runs 20 residues. Unmatched junction bases numbered 15, after V lost 3 bases and J lost 1 base. The V gene's germline CDR1 is MDHEN and CDR2 SYDVKM. The CDR3 loop reads CASSLGTPRGTGGRTDTQYF. The CDR3 DNA sequence: TGTGCCAGCAGTTTGGGGACCCCAAGAGGGACAGGGGGACGCACAGATACGCAGTATTTT.

V is TRBV5-1 and J is TRBJ1-4; 9 nucleotides agree with TRBD1. The CDR3 is 15 amino acids. The germline V gene encodes CDR1 SGHRS and CDR2 YFSETQ. J was trimmed by 5 bases and V by 1 base; bases with no gene match: 3. CDR3 DNA: TGCGCCAGCAGCTTGCGCGGGACAGGGAATGAAAAACTGTTTTTT. This encodes CASSLRGTGNEKLFF.

This clone came up once. V usage is TRBV30 and J usage is TRBJ1-3; 9 bases line up with TRBD1. Germline V CDR1 and CDR2: GTSNPN, SVGIG (reference sequence). There are 15 residues in the CDR3. V lost 1 base to trimming and J lost 4 bases; unmatched junction nucleotides: 5. In DNA, the CDR3 is TGTGCCTGGAGTGCCCTTGGACAGGGGGGAAACACCATATATTTT. It encodes CAWSALGQGGNTIYF. Together with reference TRBV30 and TRBJ1-3, the CDR3 gives the full variable domain: SQTIHQWPATLVQPVGSPLSLECTVEGTSNPNLYWYRQAAGRGLQLLFYSVGIGQISSEVPQNLSASRPQDRQFILSSKKLLLSDSGFYLCAWSALGQGGNTIYFGEGSWLTVV.

This chain uses TRBV25-1 with TRBJ1-4; a possible D gene is TRBD1 (5 bases). The length of the CDR3 is 16 residues. CDR1 is MGHDK, CDR2 SYGVNS, per germline. Trimming took off 6 bases at V and 0 bases at J, with 14 bases between the two ends. The chain's CDR3 is CASSARGFATNEKLFF. The CDR3 DNA reads TGTGCCAGCAGCGCCCGGGGGTTTGCAACTAATGAAAAACTGTTTTTT.

The chain uses TRBV7-2 and TRBJ2-1; D gene ambiguous. The germline gives CDR1 SGHTA, CDR2 FQGNSA. This CDR3 spans 13 amino acids. Trimming removed 1 base from V and 6 bases from J, with 7 bases in between. DNA for the CDR3: TGTGCCAGCAGCTTAGATATAGTCAATGAGCAGTTCTTC. It translates to CASSLDIVNEQFF.

The chain joins TRBV5-1 to TRBJ2-7, with no clear D. V lost 1 base and J 0 bases, leaving 8 bases between the germline ends. CDR1 is SGHRS and CDR2 is YFSETQ in the germline V gene. The CDR3 consists of 14 residues. The CDR3: CASSLRAYSYEQYF. Written as DNA, the CDR3 is TGCGCCAGCAGCTTGCGCGCGTACTCCTACGAGCAGTACTTC.